A selection of T cell receptor beta chains follows, all from one sample in a study of response to subunit inactivated influenza vaccine. TCRdb itself ran the RT-PCR reads through MiXCR, one entry per CDR3 protein. The sample lists over 650,000 distinct CDR3 sequences; less than 20% were seen once. Sequencing used PBMCs from blood, obtained around 5 days after vaccination. The receptors come from a man aged 50 to 59 who received an inactivated influenza vaccine. Both conserved end residues are part of each CDR3. Fields, in order: J gene, V gene, D gene, CDR3 length, clone size, CDR3 protein, CDR3 DNA. The D gene is left open where the match is weak. Where a row states a size, it is once, few, many or the class of an expanded clone; other rows omit it.

TRBJ2-7,TRBV28,NA,19,NA,CASSLPSTVLTRERYEQYF,TGTGCCAGCAGCCTACCGTCCACCGTCTTAACACGGGAGAGATACGAGCAGTACTTC
TRBJ2-1,TRBV27,NA,15,few,CASTAGTQNYNEQFF,TGTGCCAGCACCGCCGGGACACAAAACTACAATGAGCAGTTCTTC
TRBJ2-1,TRBV6-2/TRBV6-3,NA,15,few,CASSYSSTGKRWQFF,TGTGCCAGCAGTTACTCGAGTACAGGTAAACGTTGGCAGTTCTTC
TRBJ2-7,TRBV12-5,NA,13,NA,CASGSSGQGEQYF,TGTGCTAGTGGTTCCAGCGGGCAAGGCGAGCAGTACTTC
TRBJ2-2,TRBV5-1,NA,15,many,CASSLADAYTGELFF,TGCGCCAGCAGCTTGGCGGACGCATACACCGGGGAGCTGTTTTTT
TRBJ2-1,TRBV6-1,TRBD2,18,NA,CASSPSVGSGGKDNEQFF,TGTGCCAGCAGTCCTTCGGTGGGAAGCGGGGGGAAAGACAATGAGCAGTTCTTC
TRBJ1-1,TRBV7-9,NA,13,few,CASSAQGLTEAFF,TGTGCCAGCAGCGCCCAGGGGCTTACTGAAGCTTTCTTT
TRBJ2-1,TRBV7-2,TRBD1,17,NA,CASNFKALRTGGNEQFF,TGTGCCAGCAACTTCAAAGCACTAAGAACAGGGGGCAATGAGCAGTTCTTC
TRBJ2-2,TRBV20-1,NA,15,many,CSASPWGGNTGELFF,TGCAGTGCTAGTCCCTGGGGCGGTAACACCGGGGAGCTGTTTTTT
TRBJ2-1,TRBV11-2,TRBD2,16,NA,CASSSLAGGLYNEQFF,TGTGCCAGCAGCTCACTAGCGGGAGGGCTCTACAATGAGCAGTTCTTC
TRBJ2-5,TRBV6-2/TRBV6-3,NA,20,NA,CASSYPRGDFSQAGRETQYF,TGTGCCAGCAGTTACCCCCGAGGGGATTTTTCGCAGGCGGGGAGGGAGACCCAGTACTTC